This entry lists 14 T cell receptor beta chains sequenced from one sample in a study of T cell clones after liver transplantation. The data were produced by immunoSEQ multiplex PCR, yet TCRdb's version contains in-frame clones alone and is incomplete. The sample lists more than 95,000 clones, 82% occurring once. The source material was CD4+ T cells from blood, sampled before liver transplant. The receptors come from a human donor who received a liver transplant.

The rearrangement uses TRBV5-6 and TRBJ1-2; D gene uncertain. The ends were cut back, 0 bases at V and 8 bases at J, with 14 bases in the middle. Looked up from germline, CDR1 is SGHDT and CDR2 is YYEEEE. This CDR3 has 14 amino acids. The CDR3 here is CASSLGIPSRGYTF. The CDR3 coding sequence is TGTGCCAGCAGCTTGGGAATTCCGTCGAGGGGCTACACCTTC. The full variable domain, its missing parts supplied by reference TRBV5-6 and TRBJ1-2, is DAGVTQSPTHLIKTRGQQVTLRCSPKSGHDTVSWYQQALGQGPQFIFQYYEEEERQRGNFPDRFSGHQFPNYSSELNVNALLLGDSALYLCASSLGIPSRGYTFGSGTRLTVV.

CDR3 amino acids: CASSKRSGTGTPLHF. The CDR3, as DNA: TGTGCCAGCAGCAAACGTTCCGGGACAGGGACACCCCTCCACTTT. The chain joins TRBV14 to TRBJ1-6, with 9 bases that match TRBD1. CDR1 and CDR2 from the germline V gene are SGHDN and FVKESK. This CDR3 contains 15 residues. The ends lost 5 bases at V and 11 bases at J; junction bases unmatched: 10.

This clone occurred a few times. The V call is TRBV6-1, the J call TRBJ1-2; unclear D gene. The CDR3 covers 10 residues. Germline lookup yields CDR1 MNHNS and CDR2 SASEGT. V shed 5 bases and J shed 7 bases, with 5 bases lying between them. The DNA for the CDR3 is TGTGCCAGCAGTTACGTTGGCTACACCTTC. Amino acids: CASSYVGYTF.

DNA for the CDR3: TGTGCCAGCCGACAGGGGATATGTGCTGAAGCTTTCTTT. Its protein product is CASRQGICAEAFF. This chain uses TRBV9 with TRBJ1-1, with TRBD1 matching over 8 bases. The CDR3 has 13 amino acids. J gave up 6 bases and V 7 bases, and 8 bases lay outside the gene matches. The germline gives CDR1 SGDLS, CDR2 YYNGEE.

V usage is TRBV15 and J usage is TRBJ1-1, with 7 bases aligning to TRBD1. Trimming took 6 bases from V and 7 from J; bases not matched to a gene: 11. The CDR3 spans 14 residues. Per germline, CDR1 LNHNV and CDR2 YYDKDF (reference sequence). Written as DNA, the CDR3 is TGTGCCACCAGGTCCGATATATCAGGGGGTGAAGCTTTCTTT. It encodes CATRSDISGGEAFF. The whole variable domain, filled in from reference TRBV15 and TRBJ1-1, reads DAMVIQNPRYQVTQFGKPVTLSCSQTLNHNVMYWYQQKSSQAPKLLFHYYDKDFNNEADTPDNFQSRRPNTSFCFLDIRSPGLGDTAMYLCATRSDISGGEAFFGQGTRLTVV.

The DNA for the CDR3 is TGCAGCGCTGGGACAGGGAGCTCCTACGAGCAGTACTTC. Encoded protein: CSAGTGSSYEQYF. The chain recombines TRBV29-1 with TRBJ2-7, with 9 bases identical to TRBD1. The CDR3 has 13 residues. The junction had 4 bases not matched to a gene; V was cut back by 7 bases and J by 0 bases. CDR1 and CDR2 (germline): SQVTM, ANQGSEA.

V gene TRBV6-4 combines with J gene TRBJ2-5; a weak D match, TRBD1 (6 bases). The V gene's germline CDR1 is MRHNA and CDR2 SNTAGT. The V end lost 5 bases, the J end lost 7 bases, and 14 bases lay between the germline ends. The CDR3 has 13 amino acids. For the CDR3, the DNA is TGTGCCAGCAGTAGACAGGTCCGCGGGACCCAGTACTTC. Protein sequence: CASSRQVRGTQYF.

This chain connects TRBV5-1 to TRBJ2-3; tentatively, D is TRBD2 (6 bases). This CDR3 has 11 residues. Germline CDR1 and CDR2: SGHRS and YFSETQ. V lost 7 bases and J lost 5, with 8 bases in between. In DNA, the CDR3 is TGCGCCAGCGAAGCGGGAGATACGCAGTATTTT. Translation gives CASEAGDTQYF.

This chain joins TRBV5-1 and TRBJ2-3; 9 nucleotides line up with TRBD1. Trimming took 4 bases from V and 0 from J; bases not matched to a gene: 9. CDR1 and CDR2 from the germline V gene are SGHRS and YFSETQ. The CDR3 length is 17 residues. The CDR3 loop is CASSTGGISGSTDTQYF. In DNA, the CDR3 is TGCGCCAGCAGCACAGGGGGCATTAGCGGGAGCACAGATACGCAGTATTTT.

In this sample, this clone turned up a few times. In DNA, the CDR3 is TGTGCCAGCAGCTCGAGGCCAAATCAGCCCCAGCATTTT. This codes for CASSSRPNQPQHF. This chain connects TRBV11-2 to TRBJ1-5; D is unclear. V shed 4 bases and J shed 4 bases, with 8 bases lying between them. In germline, CDR1 is SGHAT, CDR2 FQNNGV. The CDR3 has 13 amino acids.

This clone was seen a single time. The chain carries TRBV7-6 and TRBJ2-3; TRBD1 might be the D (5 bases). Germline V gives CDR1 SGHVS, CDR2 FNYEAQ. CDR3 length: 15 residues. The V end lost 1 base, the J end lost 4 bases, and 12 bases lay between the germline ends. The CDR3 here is CASSLVAGPPDTQYF. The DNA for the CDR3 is TGTGCCAGCAGCTTAGTAGCAGGGCCGCCAGATACGCAGTATTTT.

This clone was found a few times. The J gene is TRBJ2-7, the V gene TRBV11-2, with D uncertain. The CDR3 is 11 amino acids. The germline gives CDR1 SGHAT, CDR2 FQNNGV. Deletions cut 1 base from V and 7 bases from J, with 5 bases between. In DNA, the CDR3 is TGTGCCAGCAGCTTAGTGGGGGAGCAGTACTTC. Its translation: CASSLVGEQYF.

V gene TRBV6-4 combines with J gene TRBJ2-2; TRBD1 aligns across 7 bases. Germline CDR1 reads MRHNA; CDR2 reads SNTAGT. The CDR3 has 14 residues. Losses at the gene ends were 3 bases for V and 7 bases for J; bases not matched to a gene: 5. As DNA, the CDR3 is TGTGCCAGCAGTGAGCGACAGGGATTCGGGGAGCTGTTTTTT. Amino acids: CASSERQGFGELFF.

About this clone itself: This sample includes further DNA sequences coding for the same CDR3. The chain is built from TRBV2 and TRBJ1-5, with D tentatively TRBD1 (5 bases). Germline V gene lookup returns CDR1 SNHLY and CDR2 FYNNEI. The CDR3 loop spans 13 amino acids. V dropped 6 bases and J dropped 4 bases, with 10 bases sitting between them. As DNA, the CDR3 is TGTGCCAGCAGACCGGGACGGAATCAGCCCCAGCATTTT. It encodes CASRPGRNQPQHF.